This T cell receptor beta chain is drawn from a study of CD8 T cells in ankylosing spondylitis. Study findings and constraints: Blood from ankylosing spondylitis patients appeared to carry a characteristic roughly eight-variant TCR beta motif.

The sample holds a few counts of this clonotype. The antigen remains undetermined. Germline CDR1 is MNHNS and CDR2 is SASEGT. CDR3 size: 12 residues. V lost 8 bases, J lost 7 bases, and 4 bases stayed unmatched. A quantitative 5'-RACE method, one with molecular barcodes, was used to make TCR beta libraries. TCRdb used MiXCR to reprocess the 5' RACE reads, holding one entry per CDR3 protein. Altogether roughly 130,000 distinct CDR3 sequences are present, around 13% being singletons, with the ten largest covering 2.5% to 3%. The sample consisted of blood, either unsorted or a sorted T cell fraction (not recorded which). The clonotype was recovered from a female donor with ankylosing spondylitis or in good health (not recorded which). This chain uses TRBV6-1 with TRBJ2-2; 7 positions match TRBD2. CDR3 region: CASGGRVGELFF. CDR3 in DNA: TGTGCCAGCGGCGGGAGAGTCGGGGAGCTGTTTTTT.